Listed below are T cell receptor beta chains from one sample, sequenced in a study of identical twins. TCRdb called the 5' RACE reads again in MiXCR, with one record for every CDR3 protein. The sample holds under 900,000 distinct CDR3 sequences, 9% to 15% seen once. These same records also appear under a second study, on yellow fever vaccine responses in identical twins.

The sample comprised PBMCs. The source is a young woman in good health. Both conserved end residues are part of each CDR3. Each record gives: J gene, V gene, clone size, D gene, CDR3 protein, CDR3 DNA. D genes are given only for firm matches. Clone sizes are given selectively: once, few, many, or a class where the clone is expanded.

j_call: TRBJ2-1
v_call: TRBV6-1
clone_size: .
d_call: TRBD1
cdr3_aa: CATFPGDRYNEQFF
cdr3_nt: TGTGCCACCTTCCCAGGGGACAGATACAATGAGCAGTTCTTC

j_call: TRBJ2-3
v_call: TRBV9
clone_size: .
d_call: TRBD1
cdr3_aa: CASTMSTGDSSTDTQYF
cdr3_nt: TGTGCCAGCACTATGTCTACAGGGGATTCTAGCACAGATACGCAGTATTTT

j_call: TRBJ2-5
v_call: TRBV3-1
clone_size: few
d_call: .
cdr3_aa: CASSQGQTAQETQYF
cdr3_nt: TGTGCCAGCAGCCAAGGACAGACCGCGCAAGAGACCCAGTACTTC

j_call: TRBJ2-5
v_call: TRBV11-2
clone_size: .
d_call: TRBD1
cdr3_aa: CASSLGTGRQETQYF
cdr3_nt: TGTGCCAGCAGCTTGGGGACAGGGCGGCAAGAGACCCAGTACTTC

j_call: TRBJ1-3
v_call: TRBV5-1
clone_size: many
d_call: .
cdr3_aa: CASSLGRHGNTIYF
cdr3_nt: TGCGCCAGCAGCCTCGGAAGGCATGGAAACACCATATATTTT

j_call: TRBJ2-5
v_call: TRBV7-6
clone_size: .
d_call: .
cdr3_aa: CASSATGRGETQYF
cdr3_nt: TGTGCCAGCAGCGCAACAGGGAGGGGGGAGACCCAGTACTTC

j_call: TRBJ2-3
v_call: TRBV4-1
clone_size: many
d_call: .
cdr3_aa: CASSQDPLAVVTDTQYF
cdr3_nt: TGCGCCAGCAGCCAAGATCCCCTGGCAGTAGTCACAGATACGCAGTATTTT

j_call: TRBJ1-2
v_call: TRBV6-5
clone_size: few
d_call: .
cdr3_aa: CASSYPGRIYGYTF
cdr3_nt: TGTGCCAGCAGTTATCCGGGACGGATCTATGGCTACACCTTC

j_call: TRBJ2-3
v_call: TRBV11-2
clone_size: .
d_call: TRBD2
cdr3_aa: CASSSSLPLAGVADTQYF
cdr3_nt: TGTGCCAGCAGCTCAAGCCTCCCTCTAGCGGGAGTGGCAGATACGCAGTATTTT

j_call: TRBJ1-2
v_call: TRBV10-3
clone_size: few
d_call: .
cdr3_aa: CAISERAHYGYTF
cdr3_nt: TGTGCCATCAGTGAACGGGCCCACTATGGCTACACCTTC

j_call: TRBJ2-1
v_call: TRBV24-1
clone_size: many
d_call: TRBD1
cdr3_aa: CATGDRDGFNNEQFF
cdr3_nt: TGTGCCACCGGGGACAGGGATGGATTCAACAATGAGCAGTTCTTC

j_call: TRBJ1-2
v_call: TRBV5-1
clone_size: .
d_call: TRBD1
cdr3_aa: CASSMTGQTDGYTF
cdr3_nt: TGCGCCAGCAGCATGACGGGACAGACGGACGGCTACACCTTC

j_call: TRBJ2-7
v_call: TRBV12-3/TRBV12-4
clone_size: few
d_call: .
cdr3_aa: CASSLVPGIGQEILYEQYF
cdr3_nt: TGTGCCAGCAGTTTAGTACCAGGGATCGGGCAGGAGATCCTTTACGAGCAGTACTTC

j_call: TRBJ2-5
v_call: TRBV29-1
clone_size: .
d_call: TRBD2
cdr3_aa: CSVVWDYKETQYF
cdr3_nt: TGCAGCGTCGTCTGGGACTATAAAGAGACCCAGTACTTC

j_call: TRBJ2-5
v_call: TRBV12-3/TRBV12-4
clone_size: .
d_call: .
cdr3_aa: CASSPTYSNQETQYF
cdr3_nt: TGTGCCAGCAGCCCAACTTACAGCAACCAAGAGACCCAGTACTTC

j_call: TRBJ2-3
v_call: TRBV10-2
clone_size: .
d_call: .
cdr3_aa: CASSEWGLIPDTQYF
cdr3_nt: TGCGCCAGCAGTGAATGGGGCCTAATCCCAGATACGCAGTATTTT

j_call: TRBJ1-1
v_call: TRBV4-1
clone_size: .
d_call: .
cdr3_aa: CASSHSRTGTEAFF
cdr3_nt: TGCGCCAGCAGCCACTCCCGAACGGGCACTGAAGCTTTCTTT

j_call: TRBJ2-3
v_call: TRBV4-1
clone_size: few
d_call: .
cdr3_aa: CASSPSVDTDTQYF
cdr3_nt: TGCGCCAGCAGCCCATCGGTGGACACAGATACGCAGTATTTT

j_call: TRBJ2-3
v_call: TRBV25-1
clone_size: .
d_call: TRBD2
cdr3_aa: CASSAPTSGRVPGTDTQYF
cdr3_nt: TGTGCCAGCAGTGCCCCAACTAGCGGGAGGGTTCCCGGCACAGATACGCAGTATTTT

j_call: TRBJ2-2
v_call: TRBV18
clone_size: few
d_call: .
cdr3_aa: CASSPTVYLNTGELFF
cdr3_nt: TGTGCCAGCTCACCAACAGTCTACCTCAACACCGGGGAGCTGTTTTTT

j_call: TRBJ2-5
v_call: TRBV12-3/TRBV12-4
clone_size: many
d_call: .
cdr3_aa: CASNRQEQETQYF
cdr3_nt: TGTGCCAGCAACCGACAGGAACAAGAGACCCAGTACTTC

j_call: TRBJ2-1
v_call: TRBV12-3/TRBV12-4
clone_size: .
d_call: .
cdr3_aa: CASSKNPAGLYNEQFF
cdr3_nt: TGTGCCAGCAGTAAAAATCCAGCGGGTCTGTACAATGAGCAGTTCTTC

j_call: TRBJ1-3
v_call: TRBV7-9
clone_size: .
d_call: .
cdr3_aa: CASSLSSGVGGNTIYF
cdr3_nt: TGTGCCAGCAGCTTAAGTAGCGGGGTAGGTGGAAACACCATATATTTT

j_call: TRBJ2-1
v_call: TRBV20-1
clone_size: few
d_call: TRBD2
cdr3_aa: CSSRRLAGEQFF
cdr3_nt: TGCAGTTCCCGTCGCCTAGCGGGGGAGCAGTTCTTC

j_call: TRBJ2-2
v_call: TRBV7-9
clone_size: few
d_call: TRBD1
cdr3_aa: CASSPRQGPNTGELFF
cdr3_nt: TGCGCCAGCAGCCCGCGACAGGGACCGAACACCGGGGAGCTGTTTTTT

j_call: TRBJ2-3
v_call: TRBV24-1
clone_size: .
d_call: .
cdr3_aa: CATSGYDTDTQYF
cdr3_nt: TGTGCCACCAGTGGGTACGACACAGATACGCAGTATTTT

j_call: TRBJ1-2
v_call: TRBV5-1
clone_size: few
d_call: .
cdr3_aa: CASSLGTELYGYTF
cdr3_nt: TGCGCCAGCAGCTTGGGGACGGAACTATATGGCTACACCTTC

j_call: TRBJ1-5
v_call: TRBV15
clone_size: few
d_call: .
cdr3_aa: CATSTGGGNQPQHF
cdr3_nt: TGTGCCACCAGCACGGGAGGGGGGAATCAGCCCCAGCATTTT

j_call: TRBJ2-5
v_call: TRBV7-8
clone_size: few
d_call: .
cdr3_aa: CASSHPDAVQETQYF
cdr3_nt: TGTGCCAGCAGCCACCCGGACGCGGTACAAGAGACCCAGTACTTC

j_call: TRBJ2-1
v_call: TRBV29-1
clone_size: many
d_call: TRBD2
cdr3_aa: CSVEDVAGGSSYNEQFF
cdr3_nt: TGCAGCGTTGAAGATGTAGCGGGGGGTAGCTCCTACAATGAGCAGTTCTTC

j_call: TRBJ2-5
v_call: TRBV29-1
clone_size: few
d_call: TRBD2
cdr3_aa: CSVRPGGGETQYF
cdr3_nt: TGCAGCGTTCGACCCGGGGGAGGGGAGACCCAGTACTTC

j_call: TRBJ2-5
v_call: TRBV4-2
clone_size: .
d_call: TRBD2
cdr3_aa: CASSQSGAGGGETQYF
cdr3_nt: TGTGCCAGCAGCCAAAGTGGAGCGGGAGGAGGAGAGACCCAGTACTTC

j_call: TRBJ1-1
v_call: TRBV28
clone_size: .
d_call: .
cdr3_aa: CASSPNAGDPVAFF
cdr3_nt: TGTGCCAGCAGTCCCAATGCGGGGGACCCGGTAGCTTTCTTT

j_call: TRBJ1-1
v_call: TRBV10-1
clone_size: .
d_call: TRBD1
cdr3_aa: CASSLDRVSEAFF
cdr3_nt: TGCGCCAGCAGCTTAGACAGGGTCTCTGAAGCTTTCTTT

j_call: TRBJ2-4
v_call: TRBV7-2
clone_size: .
d_call: TRBD2
cdr3_aa: CASRASGSGAKNIQYF
cdr3_nt: TGTGCCAGCAGGGCTAGCGGGAGCGGGGCCAAAAACATTCAGTACTTC

j_call: TRBJ2-3
v_call: TRBV2
clone_size: few
d_call: .
cdr3_aa: CAHEVPEAQYF
cdr3_nt: TGTGCCCACGAAGTCCCCGAGGCGCAGTATTTT

j_call: TRBJ2-1
v_call: TRBV20-1
clone_size: few
d_call: .
cdr3_aa: CSASKPANNEQFF
cdr3_nt: TGCAGTGCTAGCAAGCCTGCCAACAATGAGCAGTTCTTC

j_call: TRBJ2-7
v_call: TRBV2
clone_size: .
d_call: TRBD2
cdr3_aa: CASMRGGSYEQYF
cdr3_nt: TGTGCCAGCATGCGCGGGGGGTCCTACGAGCAGTACTTC

j_call: TRBJ1-5
v_call: TRBV12-3/TRBV12-4
clone_size: .
d_call: .
cdr3_aa: CASSLGRGMDQPQHF
cdr3_nt: TGTGCCAGCAGTTTAGGTCGGGGTATGGATCAGCCCCAGCATTTT

j_call: TRBJ1-3
v_call: TRBV12-3/TRBV12-4
clone_size: .
d_call: .
cdr3_aa: CASTGTFGNTIYF
cdr3_nt: TGTGCCAGCACCGGGACATTCGGAAACACCATATATTTT

j_call: TRBJ1-1
v_call: TRBV4-1
clone_size: few
d_call: .
cdr3_aa: CASSQQAMNTEAFF
cdr3_nt: TGCGCCAGCAGCCAACAGGCTATGAACACTGAAGCTTTCTTT